One T cell receptor (beta chain) is described in this entry. Its antigen remains unidentified. Researchers ran the PCR with 60 Vbeta and 13 Jbeta primers. The method was immunoSEQ multiplex PCR; TCRdb's version includes in-frame clones alone and lacks a portion of them. Among roughly 130,000 clones, about 80% were seen once, and the ten largest hold 2.7%. The data derive from a study of cytomegalovirus exposure and HLA in healthy donors. The V gene lost 7 bases and the J gene lost 7 bases, with 17 bases spanning the gap. This CDR3 is 13 amino acids long. CDR1 and CDR2 (germline): SQVTM, ANQGSEA. Study results and caveats: When a later analysis was performed, an Asian-associated ancestry cluster reportedly had fewer N-insertions than the roughly 630-donor mean. V- and J-gene trimming in TCR beta was tied to a missense DCLRE1C variant by an analysis performed later.

The rearrangement uses TRBV29-1 and TRBJ1-5; a possible D gene is TRBD1 (6 bases). Material: PBMCs. This sequence was found in a boy between 2 and 10 years old in good health and CMV-seronegative. DNA for the CDR3: TGCAGCGCACAGGAGGGGGGGAACCAGCCCCAGCATTTT. It encodes CSAQEGGNQPQHF. Filled out from reference TRBV29-1 and TRBJ1-5, the complete variable domain reads SAVISQKPSRDICQRGTSLTIQCQVDSQVTMMFWYRQQPGQSLTLIATANQGSEATYESGFVIDKFPISRPNLTFSTLTVSNMSPEDSSIYLCSAQEGGNQPQHFGDGTRLSIL.